This is a list of T cell receptor beta chains from one sample in a study of blood T cell repertoires in COVID-19. Profiled with immunoSEQ multiplex PCR; TCRdb holds only in-frame clones, not every one. The profile shows 90,000 or so clones, around 88% of them singletons. The specimen was peripheral blood. The receptors were sampled from a human donor in a cohort sampled during active COVID-19. The CDR3 runs from the conserved cysteine through the conserved F or W. A D gene is named only where the DNA matches it firmly. A row's size may be missing; if present it is once, few, many or a size class.

J gene: TRBJ2-1
V gene: TRBV18
clone size: .
D gene: TRBD2
CDR3 protein: CASSPQRESYNEQFF
CDR3 DNA: TGTGCCAGCTCACCCCAGCGGGAGTCCTACAATGAGCAGTTCTTC

J gene: TRBJ2-7
V gene: TRBV5-1
clone size: .
D gene: TRBD1
CDR3 protein: CASSFSPSTGGASEQYF
CDR3 DNA: TGCGCCAGCAGCTTTAGCCCCTCGACAGGGGGTGCAAGCGAGCAGTACTTC

J gene: TRBJ1-1
V gene: TRBV5-1
clone size: .
D gene: .
CDR3 protein: CASSFAGRGTEAFF
CDR3 DNA: TGCGCCAGCAGCTTTGCGGGACGGGGCACTGAAGCTTTCTTT

J gene: TRBJ2-7
V gene: TRBV6-6
clone size: .
D gene: TRBD2
CDR3 protein: CASRGIAGGTYEQYF
CDR3 DNA: TGTGCCAGCAGAGGGATAGCGGGAGGAACCTACGAGCAGTACTTC

J gene: TRBJ1-2
V gene: TRBV9
clone size: .
D gene: .
CDR3 protein: CASSERPVGSPNYGYTF
CDR3 DNA: TGTGCCAGCAGCGAGAGGCCGGTGGGGAGTCCAAACTATGGCTACACCTTC

J gene: TRBJ2-3
V gene: TRBV27
clone size: .
D gene: .
CDR3 protein: CASSFGQSTDTQYF
CDR3 DNA: TGTGCCAGCAGTTTCGGACAGAGCACAGATACGCAGTATTTT

J gene: TRBJ2-7
V gene: TRBV20-1
clone size: .
D gene: TRBD2
CDR3 protein: CSASGLAGDEQYF
CDR3 DNA: TGCAGTGCTAGTGGACTAGCGGGAGACGAGCAGTACTTC

J gene: TRBJ2-5
V gene: TRBV18
clone size: .
D gene: .
CDR3 protein: CASSPGPGETQYF
CDR3 DNA: TGTGCCAGCTCCCCCGGTCCGGGGGAGACCCAGTACTTC

J gene: TRBJ1-5
V gene: TRBV6-1
clone size: .
D gene: TRBD1
CDR3 protein: CASSETGISNQPQHF
CDR3 DNA: TGTGCCAGCAGTGAGACAGGGATAAGCAATCAGCCCCAGCATTTT

J gene: TRBJ1-2
V gene: TRBV29-1
clone size: .
D gene: .
CDR3 protein: CSVLVNYGYTF
CDR3 DNA: TGCAGCGTTCTAGTCAACTATGGCTACACCTTC

J gene: TRBJ2-7
V gene: TRBV18
clone size: .
D gene: .
CDR3 protein: CASSPDTYEQYF
CDR3 DNA: TGTGCCAGCTCACCCGACACCTACGAGCAGTACTTC

J gene: TRBJ2-7
V gene: TRBV6-2/TRBV6-3
clone size: .
D gene: .
CDR3 protein: CASSLMSYEQYF
CDR3 DNA: TGTGCCAGCAGCCTCATGTCCTACGAGCAGTACTTC

J gene: TRBJ2-5
V gene: TRBV11-2
clone size: .
D gene: .
CDR3 protein: CASSLDAREETQYF
CDR3 DNA: TGTGCCAGCAGCTTAGATGCGCGAGAAGAGACCCAGTACTTC

J gene: TRBJ2-1
V gene: TRBV7-2
clone size: .
D gene: .
CDR3 protein: CASSPRKSGNEQFF
CDR3 DNA: TGTGCCAGCAGCCCCAGGAAAAGCGGCAATGAGCAGTTCTTC

J gene: TRBJ2-7
V gene: TRBV5-1
clone size: .
D gene: TRBD2
CDR3 protein: CASSLDGTSPYEQYF
CDR3 DNA: TGCGCCAGCAGCTTGGACGGGACTAGCCCCTACGAGCAGTACTTC

J gene: TRBJ2-7
V gene: TRBV7-8
clone size: .
D gene: TRBD1
CDR3 protein: CASSSTGGYEQYF
CDR3 DNA: TGTGCCAGCAGCTCGACAGGGGGCTACGAGCAGTACTTC

J gene: TRBJ2-1
V gene: TRBV11-3
clone size: .
D gene: TRBD2
CDR3 protein: CASSPGLAGIYNEQFF
CDR3 DNA: TGTGCCAGCAGCCCCGGACTAGCGGGCATTTACAATGAGCAGTTCTTC

J gene: TRBJ2-3
V gene: TRBV6-2/TRBV6-3
clone size: .
D gene: .
CDR3 protein: CASSYSSVDTQYF
CDR3 DNA: TGTGCCAGCAGTTATAGTAGCGTAGATACGCAGTATTTT

J gene: TRBJ1-1
V gene: TRBV12-3/TRBV12-4
clone size: .
D gene: TRBD1
CDR3 protein: CASRRTGGTEAFF
CDR3 DNA: TGTGCCAGCAGGCGCACAGGGGGCACTGAAGCTTTCTTT

J gene: TRBJ2-3
V gene: TRBV6-5
clone size: .
D gene: .
CDR3 protein: CASSYTRPGDTQYF
CDR3 DNA: TGTGCCAGCAGTTACACCCGGCCAGGAGATACGCAGTATTTT

J gene: TRBJ1-1
V gene: TRBV4-3
clone size: .
D gene: .
CDR3 protein: CASSQGRGNTEAFF
CDR3 DNA: TGCGCCAGCAGCCAAGGAAGAGGAAACACTGAAGCTTTCTTT

J gene: TRBJ2-1
V gene: TRBV19
clone size: .
D gene: TRBD2
CDR3 protein: CASSTLAGGSNEQFF
CDR3 DNA: TGTGCCAGTAGTACCCTAGCGGGAGGTTCCAATGAGCAGTTCTTC

J gene: TRBJ2-3
V gene: TRBV28
clone size: .
D gene: .
CDR3 protein: CASSLLRGTQYF
CDR3 DNA: TGTGCCAGCAGTTTACTCCGTGGCACGCAGTATTTT

J gene: TRBJ2-5
V gene: TRBV19
clone size: .
D gene: .
CDR3 protein: CASSLEGRQETQYF
CDR3 DNA: TGTGCCAGTAGCCTGGAGGGCCGTCAAGAGACCCAGTACTTC

J gene: TRBJ2-7
V gene: TRBV13
clone size: .
D gene: .
CDR3 protein: CASSSSSYERYF
CDR3 DNA: TGTGCCAGCAGTTCTAGCTCCTACGAGCGGTACTTC

J gene: TRBJ2-3
V gene: TRBV10-3
clone size: .
D gene: TRBD2
CDR3 protein: CAIRGGSNTDTQYF
CDR3 DNA: TGTGCCATCCGGGGGGGTAGCAACACAGATACGCAGTATTTT

J gene: TRBJ1-3
V gene: TRBV7-2
clone size: .
D gene: .
CDR3 protein: CASSPSGGGNTIYF
CDR3 DNA: TGTGCCAGCAGCCCTAGCGGGGGCGGAAACACCATATATTTT

J gene: TRBJ1-1
V gene: TRBV5-4
clone size: .
D gene: .
CDR3 protein: CASSSGLMNTEAFF
CDR3 DNA: TGTGCCAGCAGCTCGGGACTTATGAACACTGAAGCTTTCTTT

J gene: TRBJ2-7
V gene: TRBV7-2
clone size: .
D gene: TRBD1
CDR3 protein: CASSARQGWEQYF
CDR3 DNA: TGTGCCAGCAGCGCCAGACAGGGGTGGGAGCAGTACTTC

J gene: TRBJ2-1
V gene: TRBV19
clone size: .
D gene: .
CDR3 protein: CASSLQGRSYNEQFF
CDR3 DNA: TGTGCCAGTAGTCTACAGGGCCGCTCCTACAATGAGCAGTTCTTC

J gene: TRBJ1-5
V gene: TRBV10-3
clone size: .
D gene: .
CDR3 protein: CAASAGDNQPQHF
CDR3 DNA: TGTGCCGCCAGCGCAGGGGATAATCAGCCCCAGCATTTT

J gene: TRBJ2-7
V gene: TRBV6-9
clone size: once
D gene: .
CDR3 protein: CASSSPRGKGQYF
CDR3 DNA: TGTGCCAGCAGTTCCCCCCGGGGGAAGGGGCAGTACTTC

J gene: TRBJ2-6
V gene: TRBV7-9
clone size: .
D gene: .
CDR3 protein: CASSPTFSGANVLTF
CDR3 DNA: TGTGCCAGCAGCCCGACTTTTTCTGGGGCCAACGTCCTGACTTTC

J gene: TRBJ2-1
V gene: TRBV9
clone size: .
D gene: TRBD2
CDR3 protein: CASSRASGGLTNEQFF
CDR3 DNA: TGTGCCAGCAGCAGGGCTAGCGGGGGCCTTACCAATGAGCAGTTCTTC

J gene: TRBJ1-6
V gene: TRBV6-6
clone size: .
D gene: .
CDR3 protein: CASTPDSLQGNSPLHF
CDR3 DNA: TGTGCCAGCACCCCCGACAGCCTCCAGGGTAATTCACCCCTCCACTTT

J gene: TRBJ1-3
V gene: TRBV4-3
clone size: .
D gene: TRBD1
CDR3 protein: CASSQDRVGNTIYF
CDR3 DNA: TGCGCCAGCAGCCAGGACAGGGTTGGAAACACCATATATTTT

J gene: TRBJ2-1
V gene: TRBV6-5
clone size: .
D gene: .
CDR3 protein: CATGGVGGFNEQFF
CDR3 DNA: TGTGCCACCGGCGGAGTAGGTGGGTTCAATGAGCAGTTCTTC

J gene: TRBJ2-7
V gene: TRBV27
clone size: .
D gene: .
CDR3 protein: CASSPATGSYEQYF
CDR3 DNA: TGTGCCAGCAGTCCCGCGACTGGATCCTACGAGCAGTACTTC

J gene: TRBJ1-5
V gene: TRBV30
clone size: .
D gene: TRBD1
CDR3 protein: CAWSAAGGQPQHF
CDR3 DNA: TGTGCCTGGAGCGCTGCAGGGGGTCAGCCCCAGCATTTT

J gene: TRBJ2-1
V gene: TRBV10-3
clone size: .
D gene: .
CDR3 protein: CAIRNQESSYNEQFF
CDR3 DNA: TGTGCCATCAGGAACCAGGAAAGCTCCTACAATGAGCAGTTCTTC

J gene: TRBJ2-3
V gene: TRBV4-3
clone size: .
D gene: TRBD2
CDR3 protein: CASSPQYGGSTDTQYF
CDR3 DNA: TGCGCCAGCAGCCCTCAATACGGGGGGAGCACAGATACGCAGTATTTT

J gene: TRBJ2-1
V gene: TRBV7-9
clone size: .
D gene: TRBD2
CDR3 protein: CASSYPEGGAAASYNEQFF
CDR3 DNA: TGTGCCAGCAGCTACCCGGAGGGAGGGGCCGCCGCCTCCTACAATGAGCAGTTCTTC

J gene: TRBJ1-2
V gene: TRBV12-3/TRBV12-4
clone size: .
D gene: TRBD1
CDR3 protein: CASSFGTADGYTF
CDR3 DNA: TGTGCCAGCAGTTTCGGGACAGCAGATGGCTACACCTTC

J gene: TRBJ2-6
V gene: TRBV6-2/TRBV6-3
clone size: .
D gene: .
CDR3 protein: CASSYLQDLLTSSGANVLTF
CDR3 DNA: TGTGCCAGCAGTTATCTCCAGGACTTGCTCACGAGCTCTGGGGCCAACGTCCTGACTTTC

J gene: TRBJ1-3
V gene: TRBV4-3
clone size: .
D gene: .
CDR3 protein: CASSKTVKSGNTIYF
CDR3 DNA: TGCGCCAGCAGTAAGACAGTCAAGTCTGGAAACACCATATATTTT